The 25 T cell receptor beta chains below all came from one sample that was sequenced in a study of cytomegalovirus exposure and HLA in healthy donors. The PCR used 60 Vbeta and 13 Jbeta primers. The protocol was immunoSEQ multiplex PCR, while the TCRdb copy is restricted to in-frame clones and leaves out a portion. The data hold about 200,000 clones, with around 77% observed a single time. Sequencing was performed on PBMCs. These receptors all come from a woman in her 30s in good health and CMV-seronegative.

The chain uses TRBV9 and TRBJ1-1; D gene uncertain. The CDR3 sequence is 14 residues long. Trimming took off 0 bases at V and 1 base at J, with 7 bases between the two ends. Germline assignment: CDR1 SGDLS and CDR2 YYNGEE. The CDR3 DNA is TGTGCCAGCAGCGTAGAGCCCAAGAACACTGAAGCTTTCTTT. Protein sequence: CASSVEPKNTEAFF.

This chain links TRBV29-1 with TRBJ2-4; 12 bases are a match to TRBD2. With V trimmed by 5 bases and J by 1 base, 9 bases remained unmatched. Germline V gene sequence: CDR1 SQVTM, CDR2 ANQGSEA. The CDR3 runs 17 residues. The CDR3 spells CSVQLAGGPGAKNIQYF. For the CDR3, the DNA is TGCAGCGTTCAACTAGCGGGAGGCCCCGGGGCCAAAAACATTCAGTACTTC.

J is TRBJ2-1 and V is TRBV6-4; D perhaps matches TRBD2 (5 bases). The CDR3 totals 13 residues. V dropped 2 bases and J dropped 3 bases, with 5 bases sitting between them. Germline CDR1 is MRHNA and CDR2 is SNTAGT. CDR3 nucleotides: TGTGCCAGCAGTGACGGGAGCTACAATGAGCAGTTCTTC. Its translation: CASSDGSYNEQFF.

This chain uses TRBV27 with TRBJ1-2; 8 bases are shared with TRBD1. This CDR3 is 14 amino acids long. Losses at the gene ends were 5 bases for V and 6 bases for J; bases not matched to a gene: 8. Germline V gene lookup returns CDR1 MNHEY and CDR2 SMNVEV (reference sequence). The CDR3 loop is CASSADRGSHGYTF. The CDR3 DNA sequence: TGTGCCAGCAGTGCCGACAGGGGATCTCATGGCTACACCTTC.

The chain links TRBV5-4 to TRBJ2-3; TRBD2 matches 8 bases. The CDR3 covers 14 residues. Germline CDR1 and CDR2: SGHNT and YYREEE (reference sequence). V shed 10 bases and J 4 bases; nucleotides not matched to a gene: 11. DNA of the CDR3: TGTGCCCTGTCGGGGGCGGGGGGAGCAGATACGCAGTATTTT. Translated, it gives CALSGAGGADTQYF.

The gene calls are TRBV10-3 and TRBJ1-1; D gene uncertain. Between the trimmed V and J ends, which lost 0 bases and 0 bases, there was a span of 5 bases. This CDR3 is 14 amino acids long. The germline CDR1 and CDR2 sequences are ENHRY and SYGVKD. CDR3 in amino acids: CAISESTVNTEAFF. In nucleotides, the CDR3 is TGTGCCATCAGTGAGTCAACGGTGAACACTGAAGCTTTCTTT.

The chain has TRBV6-5 and TRBJ2-5; TRBD2 might be the D (6 bases). V gave up 2 bases and J gave up 5 bases, with 15 bases separating them. Germline V gene sequence: CDR1 MNHEY, CDR2 SVGAGI. There are 15 residues in the CDR3. In nucleotides, the CDR3 is TGTGCCAGCAGTTACGGGGGACCGAGCGGGGAGACCCAGTACTTC. As protein: CASSYGGPSGETQYF.

The gene calls are TRBV7-6 and TRBJ2-5; D possibly corresponds to TRBD1 (6 bases). Trimming removed 5 bases at V and 3 bases at J, with 13 bases between. This CDR3 spans 14 amino acids. Germline V CDR1 and CDR2: SGHVS, FNYEAQ. This chain's CDR3 is CASSPGTTKETQYF. The DNA for the CDR3 is TGTGCCAGCAGCCCTGGGACAACAAAAGAGACCCAGTACTTC. Drawing the rest from reference TRBV7-6 and TRBJ2-5, the complete variable domain is GAGVSQSPRYKVTKRGQDVALRCDPISGHVSLYWYRQALGQGPEFLTYFNYEAQQDKSGLPNDRFSAERPEGSISTLTIQRTEQRDSAMYRCASSPGTTKETQYFGPGTRLLVL.

The chain carries TRBV30 and TRBJ2-2; 14 bases are a match to TRBD2. The CDR3 is 18 amino acids. V lost 4 bases, J lost 0 bases, and 7 bases stayed unmatched. CDR1 and CDR2 from the germline V gene are GTSNPN and SVGIG (reference sequence). The CDR3 DNA reads TGTGCCTGGACCGGACTAGCGGGAGGTAACGCGAACACCGGGGAGCTGTTTTTT. As protein: CAWTGLAGGNANTGELFF.

The chain carries TRBV5-6 and TRBJ2-5; tentatively, D is TRBD1 (5 bases). The germline V gene has CDR1 SGHDT and CDR2 YYEEEE. With 0 bases removed from V and 2 bases from J, the gap between germline ends came to 8 bases. The CDR3 length is 14 residues. DNA of the CDR3: TGTGCCAGCAGCTTGGAAGCAGGGCAAGAGACCCAGTACTTC. Its protein is CASSLEAGQETQYF.

This clone has more than one count but fewer than ten. This chain uses TRBV5-6 with TRBJ1-2, with 7 bases matching TRBD1. J was trimmed by 7 bases and V by 4 bases; bases with no gene match: 4. This CDR3 is built from 12 residues. Germline V gene sequence: CDR1 SGHDT, CDR2 YYEEEE. DNA of the CDR3: TGTGCCAGCAGCGCAGGGGGTGCTGGCTACACCTTC. This encodes CASSAGGAGYTF.

The chain combines TRBV6-5 with TRBJ2-7, with 10 nucleotides matching TRBD2. V lost 3 bases, J lost 4 bases, and 6 bases stayed unmatched. The CDR3 is made up of 15 amino acids. Germline CDR1 reads MNHEY; CDR2 reads SVGAGI. This chain's CDR3 is CASSYRPTSGYEQYF. The DNA for the CDR3 is TGTGCCAGCAGTTATCGCCCGACTAGCGGGTACGAGCAGTACTTC.

V is TRBV2 and J is TRBJ1-5; D unresolved. Germline V CDR1 and CDR2: SNHLY, FYNNEI. This CDR3 region has 13 residues. V gave up 3 bases and J gave up 1 base, with 4 bases separating them. Here the CDR3 DNA reads TGTGCCAGCAGTGAGGAGAGCAATCAGCCCCAGCATTTT. Translated: CASSEESNQPQHF.

This sequence joins TRBV28 and TRBJ2-2; maybe TRBD1 (6 bases). In germline, CDR1 is MDHEN, CDR2 SYDVKM. The germline V and J ends were trimmed by 3 bases and 5 bases, with 16 bases remaining between them. The CDR3 length is 16 residues. CDR3 residues: CASSFISDSRTGELFF. The CDR3 DNA is TGTGCCAGCAGTTTTATTTCGGACAGTCGTACCGGGGAGCTGTTTTTT.

This chain links TRBV7-9 with TRBJ2-5; D is undetermined. CDR3 size: 13 residues. The germline CDR1 and CDR2 sequences are SEHNR and FQNEAQ (reference sequence). V lost 3 bases to trimming and J lost 4 bases, with 9 bases between them. The CDR3 DNA sequence: TGTGCCAGCAGCTTTATTCCCGGAGAGACCCAGTACTTC. The encoded protein is CASSFIPGETQYF.

This chain connects TRBV7-9 to TRBJ2-5; possible D gene TRBD2, 6 bases. V was cut by 1 base and J by 9 bases, with 18 bases left in between. CDR1 and CDR2 from the germline V gene are SEHNR and FQNEAQ (reference sequence). The CDR3 contains 15 residues. The CDR3 loop is CASSLGRGTGASQYF. The DNA of the CDR3 is TGTGCCAGCAGCTTAGGCCGGGGGACGGGAGCGTCCCAGTACTTC. Using reference TRBV7-9 and TRBJ2-5 for the parts outside the CDR3, the full variable domain is DTGVSQNPRHKITKRGQNVTFRCDPISEHNRLYWYRQTLGQGPEFLTYFQNEAQLEKSRLLSDRFSAERPKGSFSTLEIQRTEQGDSAMYLCASSLGRGTGASQYFGPGTRLLVL.

V and J are TRBV19 and TRBJ2-1; D unclear. This CDR3 is built from 14 residues. The V gene's germline CDR1 is LNHDA and CDR2 SQIVND (reference sequence). The V end was cut by 5 bases, the J end by 4 bases, with 12 bases between. The CDR3 DNA reads as TGTGCCAGTAGTGAGAGTCGAGGATACAATGAGCAGTTCTTC. Translation gives CASSESRGYNEQFF. The entire variable domain, with the rest obtained from reference TRBV19 and TRBJ2-1, is as follows: DGGITQSPKYLFRKEGQNVTLSCEQNLNHDAMYWYRQDPGQGLRLIYYSQIVNDFQKGDIAEGYSVSREKKESFPLTVTSAQKNPTAFYLCASSESRGYNEQFFGPGTRLTVL.

The V gene is TRBV5-6, the J gene TRBJ2-4, with 9 bases fitting TRBD2. In germline, CDR1 is SGHDT, CDR2 YYEEEE. This CDR3 has 15 residues. The ends lost 0 bases at V and 6 bases at J; junction bases unmatched: 4. The CDR3 protein is CASSLGRGRGNIQYF. CDR3 DNA sequence: TGTGCCAGCAGCTTGGGGCGCGGGAGGGGAAACATTCAGTACTTC.

The chain uses TRBV5-1 and TRBJ2-7; 11 bases agree with TRBD2. Trimming removed 4 bases from V and 4 bases from J; junction bases left unmatched: 4. The CDR3 has 14 amino acids. Germline CDR1 is SGHRS and CDR2 is YFSETQ. The CDR3 here is CASSQLAGAYEQYF. DNA of the CDR3: TGCGCCAGCAGCCAACTAGCGGGAGCTTACGAGCAGTACTTC.

V usage is TRBV9 and J usage is TRBJ2-7; D not resolved. The CDR3 contains 15 residues. Trimming shortened V by 0 bases and J by 2 bases, and 12 bases separated the two germline ends. Germline CDR1 is SGDLS and CDR2 is YYNGEE. CDR3 in DNA: TGTGCCAGCAGCGTAGGCGTGACTTCCACCTACGAGCAGTACTTC. This codes for CASSVGVTSTYEQYF.

The chain is built from TRBV4-2 and TRBJ2-1, with 7 bases lining up with TRBD2. Per germline, CDR1 LGHNA and CDR2 YNFKEQ. CDR3 length equals 18 residues. V trimming: 1 base; J trimming: 5 bases; junction bases outside the gene matches: 14. The CDR3 DNA is TGTGCCAGCAGCCAAGTAAGATCCGGGCTAGCGGCAAACAATGAGCAGTTCTTC. The encoded protein is CASSQVRSGLAANNEQFF.

This clone has just a few counts. V usage is TRBV30 and J usage is TRBJ1-1; TRBD1 aligns across 8 bases. The CDR3 is made up of 14 amino acids. Looked up from germline, CDR1 is GTSNPN and CDR2 is SVGIG (reference sequence). With 1 base clipped from V and 2 bases from J, the junction kept 3 bases outside the gene matches. CDR3 nucleotide sequence: TGTGCCTGGAGTGGGGACAGGAAAAACACTGAAGCTTTCTTT. Residues: CAWSGDRKNTEAFF.

In this sample, this clone turned up a few times. J is TRBJ1-1 and V is TRBV6-1, with TRBD1 as a possible D gene (6 bases). In germline, CDR1 is MNHNS, CDR2 SASEGT. Trimming took 6 bases from V and 4 from J, leaving 15 bases between them. This CDR3 has 14 amino acids. CDR3 DNA: TGTGCCAGCAGCTACGGGGGGGGCAGCACTGAAGCTTTCTTT. Residues: CASSYGGGSTEAFF.

As concerns this clone: This sample includes further DNA sequences coding for the same CDR3. This chain links TRBV27 with TRBJ2-7, with TRBD1 identical over 7 bases. CDR3 length equals 14 residues. In germline, CDR1 is MNHEY, CDR2 SMNVEV (reference sequence). The V segment lost 5 bases and the J segment 1 base; nucleotides outside the gene matches: 5. The CDR3 spells CASSPRQGSYEQYF. In nucleotides, the CDR3 is TGTGCCAGCAGTCCTCGACAGGGATCCTACGAGCAGTACTTC.

This chain connects TRBV19 to TRBJ2-7, with TRBD1 matching 7 bases. V shed 3 bases and J 6 bases; nucleotides not matched to a gene: 11. The CDR3 runs 15 residues. CDR1 LNHDA and CDR2 SQIVND come from the germline V gene (reference sequence). This CDR3 reads CASSIPRQGGGEQYF. The DNA for the CDR3 is TGTGCCAGTAGTATCCCCCGACAGGGTGGTGGCGAGCAGTACTTC.